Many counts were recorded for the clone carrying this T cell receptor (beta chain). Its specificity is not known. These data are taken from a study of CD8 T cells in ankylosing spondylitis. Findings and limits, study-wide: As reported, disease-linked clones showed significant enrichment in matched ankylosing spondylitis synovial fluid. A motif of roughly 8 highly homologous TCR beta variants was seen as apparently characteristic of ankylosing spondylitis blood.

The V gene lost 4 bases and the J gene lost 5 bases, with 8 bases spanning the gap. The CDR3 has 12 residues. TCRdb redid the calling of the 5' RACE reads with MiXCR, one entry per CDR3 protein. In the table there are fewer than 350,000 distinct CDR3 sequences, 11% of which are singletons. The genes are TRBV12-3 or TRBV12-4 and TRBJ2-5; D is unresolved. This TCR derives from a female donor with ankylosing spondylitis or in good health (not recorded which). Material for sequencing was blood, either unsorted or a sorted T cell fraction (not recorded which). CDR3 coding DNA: TGTGCCAGCAGTTGGACGGAGGAGACCCAGTACTTC. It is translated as CASSWTEETQYF.